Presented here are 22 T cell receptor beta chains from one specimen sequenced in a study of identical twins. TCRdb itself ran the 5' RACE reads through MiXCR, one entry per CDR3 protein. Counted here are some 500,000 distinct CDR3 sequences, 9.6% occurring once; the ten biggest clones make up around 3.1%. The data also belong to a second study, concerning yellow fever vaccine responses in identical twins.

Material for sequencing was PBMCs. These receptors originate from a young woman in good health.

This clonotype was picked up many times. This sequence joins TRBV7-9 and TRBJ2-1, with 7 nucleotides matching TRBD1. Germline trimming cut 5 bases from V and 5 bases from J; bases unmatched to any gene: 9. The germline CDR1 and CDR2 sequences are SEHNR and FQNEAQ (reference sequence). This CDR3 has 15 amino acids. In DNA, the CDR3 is TGTGCCAGCAGCCCGCCCGACAGGGATAACAATGAGCAGTTCTTC. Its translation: CASSPPDRDNNEQFF. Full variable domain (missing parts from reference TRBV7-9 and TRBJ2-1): DTGVSQNPRHKITKRGQNVTFRCDPISEHNRLYWYRQTLGQGPEFLTYFQNEAQLEKSRLLSDRFSAERPKGSFSTLEIQRTEQGDSAMYLCASSPPDRDNNEQFFGPGTRLTVL.

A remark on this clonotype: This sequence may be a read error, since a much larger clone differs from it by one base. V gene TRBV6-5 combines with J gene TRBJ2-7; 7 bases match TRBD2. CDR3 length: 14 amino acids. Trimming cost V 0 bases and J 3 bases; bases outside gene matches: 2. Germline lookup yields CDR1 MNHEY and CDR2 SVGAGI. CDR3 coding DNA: TGTGCCAGCAGTTACTCCTCGGGGGGCTACGAGCAGTACTTC. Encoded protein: CASSYSSGGYEQYF.

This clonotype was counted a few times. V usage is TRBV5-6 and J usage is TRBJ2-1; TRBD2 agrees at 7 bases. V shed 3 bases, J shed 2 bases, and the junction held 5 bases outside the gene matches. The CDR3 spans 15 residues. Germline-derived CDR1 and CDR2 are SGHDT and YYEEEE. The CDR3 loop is CASSSGLSPYNEQFF. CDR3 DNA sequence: TGTGCCAGCAGCTCGGGACTATCCCCCTACAATGAGCAGTTCTTC.

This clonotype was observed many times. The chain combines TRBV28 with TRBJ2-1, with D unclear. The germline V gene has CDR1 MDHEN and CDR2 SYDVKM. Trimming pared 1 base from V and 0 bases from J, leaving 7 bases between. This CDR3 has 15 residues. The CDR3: CASSLFQLSYNEQFF. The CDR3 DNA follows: TGTGCCAGCAGTTTATTTCAGCTCTCCTACAATGAGCAGTTCTTC. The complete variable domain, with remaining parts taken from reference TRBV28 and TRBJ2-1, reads DVKVTQSSRYLVKRTGEKVFLECVQDMDHENMFWYRQDPGLGLRLIYFSYDVKMKEKGDIPEGYSVSREKKERFSLILESASTNQTSMYLCASSLFQLSYNEQFFGPGTRLTVL.

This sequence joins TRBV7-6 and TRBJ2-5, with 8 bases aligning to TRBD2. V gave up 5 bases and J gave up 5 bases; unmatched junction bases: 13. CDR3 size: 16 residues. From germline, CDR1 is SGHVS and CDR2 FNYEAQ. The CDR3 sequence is CASSDRGAGVGETQYF. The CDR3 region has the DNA TGTGCCAGCAGCGACCGGGGAGCGGGAGTCGGTGAGACCCAGTACTTC.

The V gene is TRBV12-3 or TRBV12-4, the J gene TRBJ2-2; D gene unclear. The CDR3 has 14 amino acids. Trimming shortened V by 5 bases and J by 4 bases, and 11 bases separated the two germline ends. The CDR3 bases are TGTGCCAGCAGTCTCCCTCGTACCACCGGGGAGCTGTTTTTT. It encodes CASSLPRTTGELFF.

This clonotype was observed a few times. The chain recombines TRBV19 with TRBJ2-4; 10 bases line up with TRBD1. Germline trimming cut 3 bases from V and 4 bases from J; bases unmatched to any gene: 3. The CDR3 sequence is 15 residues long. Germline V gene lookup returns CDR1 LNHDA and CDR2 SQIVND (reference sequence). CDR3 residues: CASSILGQGKNIQYF. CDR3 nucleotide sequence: TGTGCCAGTAGTATCCTGGGACAGGGGAAAAACATTCAGTACTTC.

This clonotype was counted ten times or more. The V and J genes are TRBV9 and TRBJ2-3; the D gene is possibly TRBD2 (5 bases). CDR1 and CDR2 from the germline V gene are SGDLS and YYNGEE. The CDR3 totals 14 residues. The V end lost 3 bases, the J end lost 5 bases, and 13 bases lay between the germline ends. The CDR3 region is CASSGSGRGDTQYF. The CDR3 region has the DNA TGTGCCAGCAGCGGGTCCGGACGGGGAGATACGCAGTATTTT.

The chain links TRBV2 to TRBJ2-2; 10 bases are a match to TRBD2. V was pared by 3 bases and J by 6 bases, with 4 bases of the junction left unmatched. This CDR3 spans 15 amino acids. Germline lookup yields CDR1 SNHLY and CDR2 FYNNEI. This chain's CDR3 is CASSDVTSGSGELFF. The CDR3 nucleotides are TGTGCCAGCAGTGACGTGACTAGCGGGTCCGGGGAGCTGTTTTTT.

CDR3 bases: TGTGCCAGCACTCGGGACGGGGGTGGCCAGCCCCAGCATTTT. Its protein is CASTRDGGGQPQHF. The rearrangement joins TRBV6-2 or TRBV6-3 to TRBJ1-5; possibly TRBD1 for D (5 bases). The CDR3 totals 14 residues. Trimming took off 7 bases at V and 7 bases at J, with 17 bases between the two ends. CDR1 is MNHEY and CDR2 is SVGEGT in the germline V gene.

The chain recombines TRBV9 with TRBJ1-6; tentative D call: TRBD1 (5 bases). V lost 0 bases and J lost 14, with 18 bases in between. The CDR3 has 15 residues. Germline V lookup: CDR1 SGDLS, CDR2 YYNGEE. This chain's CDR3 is CASSVEVSGDRSLHF. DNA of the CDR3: TGTGCCAGCAGCGTAGAGGTATCGGGGGATAGGTCCCTCCACTTT.

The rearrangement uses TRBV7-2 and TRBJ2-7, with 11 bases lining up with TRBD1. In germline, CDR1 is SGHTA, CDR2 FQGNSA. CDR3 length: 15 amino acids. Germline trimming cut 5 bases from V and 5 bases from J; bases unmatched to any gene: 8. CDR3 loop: CASSPYRDRGNEQYF. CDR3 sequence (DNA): TGTGCCAGCAGCCCATACCGGGACAGGGGGAACGAGCAGTACTTC.

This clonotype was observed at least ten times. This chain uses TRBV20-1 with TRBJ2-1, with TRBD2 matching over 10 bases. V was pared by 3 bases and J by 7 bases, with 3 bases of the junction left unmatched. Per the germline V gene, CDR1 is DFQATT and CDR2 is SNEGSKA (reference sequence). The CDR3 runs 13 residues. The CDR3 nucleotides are TGCAGTGCTAGTCTAGCGGGAGCAAATGAGCAGTTCTTC. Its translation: CSASLAGANEQFF.

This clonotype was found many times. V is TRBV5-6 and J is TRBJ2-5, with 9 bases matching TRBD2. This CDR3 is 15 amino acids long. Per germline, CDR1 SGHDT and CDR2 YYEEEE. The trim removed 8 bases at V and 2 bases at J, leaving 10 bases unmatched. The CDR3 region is CASGALAGKQETQYF. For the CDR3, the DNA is TGTGCCAGTGGGGCGCTAGCGGGGAAACAAGAGACCCAGTACTTC.

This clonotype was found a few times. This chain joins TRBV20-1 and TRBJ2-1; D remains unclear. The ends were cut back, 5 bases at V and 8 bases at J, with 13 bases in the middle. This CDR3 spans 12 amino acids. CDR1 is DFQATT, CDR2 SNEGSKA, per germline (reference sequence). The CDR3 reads CSAYASIDEQFF. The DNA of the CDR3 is TGCAGTGCTTATGCGAGTATCGATGAGCAGTTCTTC.

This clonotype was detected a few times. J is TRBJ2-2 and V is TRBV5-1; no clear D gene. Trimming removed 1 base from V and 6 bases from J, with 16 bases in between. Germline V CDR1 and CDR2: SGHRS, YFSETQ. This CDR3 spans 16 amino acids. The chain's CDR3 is CASSLYVGAGSGELFF. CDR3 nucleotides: TGCGCCAGCAGCTTGTACGTGGGCGCTGGATCCGGGGAGCTGTTTTTT.

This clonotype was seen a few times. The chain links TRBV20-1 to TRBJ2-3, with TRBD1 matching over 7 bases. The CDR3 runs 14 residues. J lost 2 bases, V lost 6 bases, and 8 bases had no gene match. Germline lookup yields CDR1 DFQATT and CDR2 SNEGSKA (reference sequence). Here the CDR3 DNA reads TGCAGTGCGACACCGGGGACAGTCACAGATACGCAGTATTTT. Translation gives CSATPGTVTDTQYF.

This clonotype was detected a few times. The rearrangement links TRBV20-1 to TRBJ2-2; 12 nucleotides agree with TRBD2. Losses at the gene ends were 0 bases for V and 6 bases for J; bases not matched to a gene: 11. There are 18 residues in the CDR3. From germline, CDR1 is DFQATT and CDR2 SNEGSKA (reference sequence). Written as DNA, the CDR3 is TGCAGTGCTAGAGATCGACTAGCGGGAGTAGGGTCCCCCGGGGAGCTGTTTTTT. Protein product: CSARDRLAGVGSPGELFF.

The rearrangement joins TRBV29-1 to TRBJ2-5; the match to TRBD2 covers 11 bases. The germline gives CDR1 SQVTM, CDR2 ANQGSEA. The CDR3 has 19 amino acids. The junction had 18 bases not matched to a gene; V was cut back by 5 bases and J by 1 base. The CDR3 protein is CSVLDPLAGGSPTQETQYF. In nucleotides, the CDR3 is TGCAGCGTTTTGGACCCCCTAGCGGGAGGATCCCCTACCCAAGAGACCCAGTACTTC.

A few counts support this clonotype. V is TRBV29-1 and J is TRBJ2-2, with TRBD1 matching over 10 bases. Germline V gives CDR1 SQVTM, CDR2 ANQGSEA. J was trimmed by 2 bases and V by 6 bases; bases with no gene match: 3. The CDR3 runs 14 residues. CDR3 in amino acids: CSVRDRGNTGELFF. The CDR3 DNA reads TGCAGCGTGCGGGACAGGGGAAACACCGGGGAGCTGTTTTTT.

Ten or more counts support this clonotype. CDR3 in DNA: TGTGCCAGCAGCTTAGGTGTAGGCGTTTACGAGCAGTACTTC. Its translation is CASSLGVGVYEQYF. The chain combines TRBV7-9 with TRBJ2-7; D is undetermined. CDR1 and CDR2 from the germline V gene are SEHNR and FQNEAQ (reference sequence). The V and J ends lost 1 base and 4 bases respectively, with 11 bases between them. The CDR3 loop spans 14 amino acids.

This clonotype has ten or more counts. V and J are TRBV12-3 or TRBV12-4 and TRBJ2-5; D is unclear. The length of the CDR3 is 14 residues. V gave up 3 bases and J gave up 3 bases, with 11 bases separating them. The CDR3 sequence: CASSFVGGEETQYF. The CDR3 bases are TGTGCCAGCAGTTTCGTGGGTGGAGAAGAGACCCAGTACTTC.